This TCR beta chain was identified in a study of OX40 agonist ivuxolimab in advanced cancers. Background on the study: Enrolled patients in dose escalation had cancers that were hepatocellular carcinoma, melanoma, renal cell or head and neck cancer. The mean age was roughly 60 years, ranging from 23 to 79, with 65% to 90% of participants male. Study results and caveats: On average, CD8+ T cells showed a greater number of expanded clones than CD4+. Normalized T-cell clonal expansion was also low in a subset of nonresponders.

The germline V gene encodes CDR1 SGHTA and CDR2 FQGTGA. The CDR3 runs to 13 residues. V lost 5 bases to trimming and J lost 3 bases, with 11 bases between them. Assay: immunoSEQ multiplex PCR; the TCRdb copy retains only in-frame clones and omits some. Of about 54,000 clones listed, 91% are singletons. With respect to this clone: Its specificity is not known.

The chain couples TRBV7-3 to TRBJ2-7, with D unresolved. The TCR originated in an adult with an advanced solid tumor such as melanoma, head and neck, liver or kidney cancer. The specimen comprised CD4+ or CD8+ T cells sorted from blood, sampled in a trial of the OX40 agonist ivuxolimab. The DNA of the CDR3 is TGTGCCAGCAGCCCAAAAGGCAGCTACGAGCAGTACTTC. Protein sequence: CASSPKGSYEQYF.